This TCR beta chain was captured in a study of T cells in women clearing cervical HPV infection. In the case of this clone: Read sequence stops 3 residues before the CDR3 end, and the germline J gene provides the missing end.

HPV was found by MY09/MY11 PCR and dot-blot genotyping. The protocol was immunoSEQ multiplex PCR, while the TCRdb copy is restricted to in-frame clones and leaves out a portion. The sample's table shows 48,000 or so clones. The trim removed 5 bases at V and 7 bases at J, leaving 2 bases unmatched. The length of the CDR3 is 13 residues. CDR1 and CDR2 from the germline V gene are MRHNA and SNTAGT. This TCR came from a woman between 18 and 69 years old with a cervical HPV16 infection that either progressed to CIN3+ or cleared (not recorded which). Sequenced sample: blood buffy coat. The chain links TRBV6-4 to TRBJ2-1, with TRBD1 matching over 10 bases. CDR3 sequence: CASSPGQGNEQFF. The covered CDR3 bases are TGTGCCAGCAGTCCGGGACAGGGGAATGAG.